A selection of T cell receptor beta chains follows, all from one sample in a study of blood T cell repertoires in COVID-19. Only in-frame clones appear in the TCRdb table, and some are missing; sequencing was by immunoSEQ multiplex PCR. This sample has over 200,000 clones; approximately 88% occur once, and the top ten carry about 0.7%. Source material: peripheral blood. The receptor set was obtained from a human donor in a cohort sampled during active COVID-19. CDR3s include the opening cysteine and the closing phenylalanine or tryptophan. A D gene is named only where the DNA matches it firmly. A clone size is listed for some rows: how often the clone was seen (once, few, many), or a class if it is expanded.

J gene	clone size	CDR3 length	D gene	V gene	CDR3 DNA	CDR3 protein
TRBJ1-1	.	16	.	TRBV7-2	TGTGCCAGCAGCCAAAAGGGAGGACTTACGAACACTGAAGCTTTCTTT	CASSQKGGLTNTEAFF
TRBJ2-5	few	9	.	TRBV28	TGTGCCAGTCCCGGGACCCAGTACTTC	CASPGTQYF
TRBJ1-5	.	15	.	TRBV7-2	TGTGCCAGCAGCTTAGCGCCCCAGGCGCCTCAGCCCCAGCATTTT	CASSLAPQAPQPQHF
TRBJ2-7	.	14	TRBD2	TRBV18	TGTGCCAGCTCCCCAACTAGCGGTTCCTACGAGCAGTACTTC	CASSPTSGSYEQYF
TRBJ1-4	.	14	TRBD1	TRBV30	TGTGCCTCCCTAAACAGGGGTACTAATGAAAAACTGTTTTTT	CASLNRGTNEKLFF
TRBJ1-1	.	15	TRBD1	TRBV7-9	TGTGCCAGCAGCCCCGGGACAGGCTGGAACACTGAAGCTTTCTTT	CASSPGTGWNTEAFF
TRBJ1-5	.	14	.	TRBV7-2	TGTGCCAGCAGCTTAGGACATAGCAATCAGCCCCAGCATTTT	CASSLGHSNQPQHF
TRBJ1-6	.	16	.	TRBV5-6	TGTGCCAGCAGCTTGCTTGCAGGACAAGGAAATTCACCCCTCCACTTT	CASSLLAGQGNSPLHF
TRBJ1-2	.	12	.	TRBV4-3	TGCGCCAGCAGCCATTGGCCCTATGGCTACACCTTC	CASSHWPYGYTF
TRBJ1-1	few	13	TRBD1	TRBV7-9	TGTGCCAGCAGCTTACAGGGGGCCTCTGAAGCTTTCTTT	CASSLQGASEAFF
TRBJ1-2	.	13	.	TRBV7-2	TGTGCCAGCAGCCTTAGTCAGGGGCGAGGCTACACCTTC	CASSLSQGRGYTF
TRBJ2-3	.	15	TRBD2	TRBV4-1	TGCGCCAGCAGCCCGTCTAGCGGGGGGAAAGATACGCAGTATTTT	CASSPSSGGKDTQYF
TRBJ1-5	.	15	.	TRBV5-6	TGTGCCAGCAGCTTGTACGGGTCTGGCAATCAGCCCCAGCATTTT	CASSLYGSGNQPQHF
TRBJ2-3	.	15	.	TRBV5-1	TGCGCCAGCAGATCAGTTAGCGGACGCACAGATACGCAGTATTTT	CASRSVSGRTDTQYF
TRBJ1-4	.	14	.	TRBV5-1	TGCGCCAGCAGCTTGGAAGGGGCTAAAGAAAAACTGTTTTTT	CASSLEGAKEKLFF
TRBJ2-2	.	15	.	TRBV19	TGTGCCAGTAGTAGAGTTTCGGGGGAGGCCGGGGAGCTGTTTTTT	CASSRVSGEAGELFF
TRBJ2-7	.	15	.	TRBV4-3	TGCGCCAGCAGCCAAGGTCACGGACAGCACTACGAGCAGTACTTC	CASSQGHGQHYEQYF
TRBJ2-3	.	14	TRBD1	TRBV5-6	TGTGCCAGCAGCTTGGAACAGGGGCGAGATACGCAGTATTTT	CASSLEQGRDTQYF
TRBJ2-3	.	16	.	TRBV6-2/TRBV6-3	TGTGCCAGCAGTTTCCCACAGGGATGGAGCACAGATACGCAGTATTTT	CASSFPQGWSTDTQYF
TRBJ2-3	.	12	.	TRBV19	TGTGCCAGTTCGGCGGAGGGGTATACGCAGTATTTT	CASSAEGYTQYF
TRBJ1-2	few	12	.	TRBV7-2	TGTGCCAGCAGCTTAGGTTCGGGAGACTACACCTTC	CASSLGSGDYTF
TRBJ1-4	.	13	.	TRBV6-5	TGTGCCAGCAGTTACTCAATCAGTGAAAAACTGTTTTTT	CASSYSISEKLFF
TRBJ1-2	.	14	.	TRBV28	TGTGCCAGCACCTCCCCCCAGGTCTACTATGGCTACACCTTC	CASTSPQVYYGYTF
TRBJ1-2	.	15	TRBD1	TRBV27	TGTGCCAGCAGTTTGGCAGGACAGGGGTTCTATGGCTACACCTTC	CASSLAGQGFYGYTF